This T cell receptor (beta chain) came from a study of cytomegalovirus exposure and HLA in healthy donors. Study-level findings and limits: A later analysis linked 16,951 TCR beta sequences to HLA alleles at 0.05 false discovery rate. Immune exposure was documented only through CMV serostatus. Data from an earlier analysis indicated that most TCR beta V segments were productive either about 87% or about 30% of the time. It has been reported that TCR beta sequences accurately predicted the HLA-A and HLA-B alleles of most subjects.

Comments on this clone: Its specificity is unknown.

V gave up 8 bases and J gave up 2 bases, with 10 bases separating them. CDR1 and CDR2 (germline): MNHEY, SVGAGI. CDR3 length: 12 amino acids. Vbeta (60) and Jbeta (13) primers were used in the PCR. Data came from immunoSEQ multiplex PCR; TCRdb stores just in-frame clones and leaves some out. There are about 140,000 clones in the sample; around 78% occur only once, and 2.8% lies in the top ten. The receptor was derived from a male donor in good health and CMV-seronegative. Sequencing input: PBMCs. The chain couples TRBV6-5 to TRBJ2-7; perhaps TRBD2 as D (6 bases). The CDR3 spells CASGGNPYEQYF. The CDR3 DNA reads as TGTGCCAGCGGAGGGAACCCCTACGAGCAGTACTTC.